This T cell receptor beta chain is from a study of HIV-infected patients and healthy controls. All unsorted peripheral T cells were captured because whole blood was used without fractionation. This clonotype was detected a few times. What it recognizes is unknown. The CDR3 contains 13 residues. Germline CDR1 SGHRS, CDR2 YFSETQ. V was trimmed by 4 bases and J by 3 bases, leaving 8 bases between them. Whole-study results and caveats: Apparent post-therapy Gini recovery among HIV-infected patients was not reproduced with size-matched repertoires.

Reverse transcription used around 500 ng RNA and constant-region primers for alpha and beta. Alpha and beta chain libraries were made separately by chain-specific third strand synthesis with multiplexing indices. TCRdb re-called the 5' RACE reads through MiXCR, storing one row per CDR3 protein. Here the sample spans 18,000 or so distinct CDR3 sequences, more than 9% being singletons. This sequence was found in an adult in good health. The specimen sequenced was blood. J is TRBJ2-1 and V is TRBV5-1, with D possibly matching TRBD1 (5 bases). As DNA, the CDR3 is TGCGCCAGCAGCGGGCAGGGCTACAATGAGCAGTTCTTC. Encoded protein: CASSGQGYNEQFF.